The next 6 T cell receptor beta chains were all read from a single sample in a study of blood T cell repertoires in COVID-19. Sequencing was performed with immunoSEQ multiplex PCR; in TCRdb, only in-frame clones are kept and a portion is missing. In the table there are about 210,000 clones, 80% of which are singletons. Material for sequencing was peripheral blood. These receptors all come from a human donor in a cohort sampled during active COVID-19.

The count of this clone is one. The chain uses TRBV14 and TRBJ1-2; unclear D gene. From germline, CDR1 is SGHDN and CDR2 FVKESK. The CDR3 runs to 14 residues. Trimming pared 2 bases from V and 4 bases from J, leaving 11 bases between. The CDR3: CASSQLGSTYGYTF. CDR3 DNA sequence: TGTGCCAGCAGCCAACTTGGGAGTACCTATGGCTACACCTTC.

The V call is TRBV24-1, the J call TRBJ2-5, with 10 bases identical to TRBD2. Germline V gene lookup returns CDR1 KGHDR and CDR2 SFDVKD. The CDR3 is 16 amino acids. Trimming at V came to 5 bases and at J to 4 bases, leaving 9 bases not matched to a gene. CDR3 residues: CATSASQRGGAETQYF. The CDR3 nucleotides are TGTGCCACCAGTGCCAGCCAGCGGGGGGGCGCAGAGACCCAGTACTTC.

This chain links TRBV6-5 with TRBJ2-3, with TRBD2 identical over 10 bases. Trimming at V came to 4 bases and at J to 4 bases, leaving 2 bases not matched to a gene. The germline V gene has CDR1 MNHEY and CDR2 SVGAGI. This CDR3 spans 14 amino acids. CDR3 residues: CASSSSGSSDTQYF. CDR3 DNA sequence: TGTGCCAGCAGTTCTAGCGGGAGTTCAGATACGCAGTATTTT.

The chain is built from TRBV7-2 and TRBJ1-2; D is undetermined. This CDR3 is 13 amino acids long. V was cut by 4 bases and J by 4 bases, with 10 bases left in between. The germline V gene encodes CDR1 SGHTA and CDR2 FQGNSA. Written as DNA, the CDR3 is TGTGCCAGCAGCTCCCCGGGGTTCTATGGCTACACCTTC. Amino acids: CASSSPGFYGYTF.

The rearrangement joins TRBV27 to TRBJ1-2; D call uncertain. In germline, CDR1 is MNHEY, CDR2 SMNVEV (reference sequence). The CDR3 runs to 14 residues. Trimming pared 8 bases from V and 8 bases from J, leaving 21 bases between. The CDR3 bases are TGTGCCAGCGGAGCCCCCGGGAGAGTAAGCGGCTACACCTTC. Encoded protein: CASGAPGRVSGYTF.

The chain combines TRBV7-9 with TRBJ1-1; tentatively, D is TRBD1 (6 bases). Per germline, CDR1 SEHNR and CDR2 FQNEAQ (reference sequence). V gave up 5 bases and J gave up 2 bases, with 12 bases separating them. The CDR3 length is 14 residues. Written as DNA, the CDR3 is TGTGCCAGCAGCCAGTCAGGGGAAAACACTGAAGCTTTCTTT. Its translation: CASSQSGENTEAFF.